This record looks at one TCR beta chain sequence and its context. The antigen remains unidentified. The data originate from a study of cytomegalovirus exposure and HLA in healthy donors. Nominal health characterized the donors when sampled, though unrecorded immune exposures were likely. A multiplex PCR was run with 60 Vbeta primers and 13 Jbeta primers. Using immunoSEQ multiplex PCR, the repertoire was profiled, and TCRdb retains in-frame clones only, with some absent. Of about 93,000 clones in the sample, roughly 80% were seen once. General study points: It was reported that the classifier diagnosed cytomegalovirus status with high specificity and sensitivity in both the original and validation cohorts. With further analysis later on, most CMV-associated TCR beta chains appeared HLA-restricted.

The CDR3 is 13 amino acids. Germline-derived CDR1 and CDR2 are LNHDA and SQIVND (reference sequence). The V and J ends lost 10 bases and 0 bases respectively, with 12 bases between them. This chain uses TRBV19 with TRBJ1-1; D gene uncertain. The sequencing input was PBMCs. This TCR was sampled from a boy aged 5-17 years in good health and CMV-seronegative. The CDR3 loop reads CATRTSVNTEAFF. The CDR3 bases are TGTGCCACTCGAACCTCAGTGAACACTGAAGCTTTCTTT.